The entry that follows covers one TCR beta chain sequence. This entry belongs to a study of blood T cell repertoires in COVID-19. In the study overall: Researchers got acute and convalescent COVID-19 samples from the United States, Italy and Spain. Nucleic acid was either cDNA or gDNA, and it came from T cells, B-cell-depleted T cells, or PBMCs.

Repertoires were generated with immunoSEQ multiplex PCR, while TCRdb's copy carries only in-frame clones and drops some. The sample records some 250,000 clones, approximately 81% being singletons. The germline gives CDR1 SEHNR, CDR2 FQNEAQ (reference sequence). The V gene lost 4 bases and the J gene lost 7 bases, with 10 bases spanning the gap. This CDR3 is built from 13 residues. Sequenced sample: peripheral blood. The sequence was collected from a man aged 60-69 years with acute or convalescent COVID-19. This sequence joins TRBV7-9 and TRBJ2-2; D may be TRBD2 (6 bases). The CDR3 protein is CASSYAGSGELFF. The DNA for the CDR3 is TGTGCCAGCAGCTACGCGGGGAGCGGGGAGCTGTTTTTT.